The entry below describes one TCR beta chain. Its antigen is as yet unknown. The data are from a study of cytomegalovirus exposure and HLA in healthy donors. General study results and limits: Per a later analysis, HLA-associated TCR beta chains showed more clonal expansion than other, equally common TCR beta chains. V- and J-gene trimming in TCR beta was tied to a missense DCLRE1C variant by an analysis performed later.

The CDR3 consists of 14 residues. V dropped 5 bases and J dropped 7; count of bases not matched to a gene: 11. Germline loops: CDR1 LNHDA, CDR2 SQIVND (reference sequence). PCR employed 60 Vbeta and 13 Jbeta primers. Generated by immunoSEQ multiplex PCR, the TCRdb table keeps only in-frame clones and is missing some. The sample carries 120,000 to 150,000 clones, roughly 76% recorded once. The specimen sequenced was PBMCs. The clonotype was recovered from a woman younger than 45 in good health and CMV-seronegative. This chain joins TRBV19 and TRBJ2-7; TRBD1 aligns across 7 bases. CDR3 nucleotides: TGTGCCAGTAGTGCCACACCGGGACAGCGGGAGCAGTACTTC. Protein product: CASSATPGQREQYF.